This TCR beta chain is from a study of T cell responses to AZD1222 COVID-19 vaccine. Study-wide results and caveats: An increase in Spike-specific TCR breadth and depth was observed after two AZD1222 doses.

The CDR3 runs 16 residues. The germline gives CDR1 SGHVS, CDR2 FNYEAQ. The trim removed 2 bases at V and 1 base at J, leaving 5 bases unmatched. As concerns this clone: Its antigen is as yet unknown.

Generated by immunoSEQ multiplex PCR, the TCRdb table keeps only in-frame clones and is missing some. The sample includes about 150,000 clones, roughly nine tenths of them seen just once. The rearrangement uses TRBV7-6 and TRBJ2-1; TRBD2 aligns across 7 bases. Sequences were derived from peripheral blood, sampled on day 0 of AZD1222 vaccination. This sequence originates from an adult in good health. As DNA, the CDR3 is TGTGCCAGCAGCTTACCAAGGGGAGGGTCCTACAATGAGCAGTTCTTC. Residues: CASSLPRGGSYNEQFF.